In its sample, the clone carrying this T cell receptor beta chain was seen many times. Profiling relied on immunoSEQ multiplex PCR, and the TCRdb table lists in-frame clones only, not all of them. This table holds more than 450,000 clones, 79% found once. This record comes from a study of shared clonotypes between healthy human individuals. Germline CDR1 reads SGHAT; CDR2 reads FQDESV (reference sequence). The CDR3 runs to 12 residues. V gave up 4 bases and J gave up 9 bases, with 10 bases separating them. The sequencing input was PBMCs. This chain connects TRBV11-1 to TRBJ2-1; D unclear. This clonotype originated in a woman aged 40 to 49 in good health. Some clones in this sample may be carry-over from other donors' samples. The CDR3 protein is CASSSSLSEQFF. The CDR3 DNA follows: TGTGCCAGCAGCTCCTCCTTAAGTGAGCAGTTCTTC.